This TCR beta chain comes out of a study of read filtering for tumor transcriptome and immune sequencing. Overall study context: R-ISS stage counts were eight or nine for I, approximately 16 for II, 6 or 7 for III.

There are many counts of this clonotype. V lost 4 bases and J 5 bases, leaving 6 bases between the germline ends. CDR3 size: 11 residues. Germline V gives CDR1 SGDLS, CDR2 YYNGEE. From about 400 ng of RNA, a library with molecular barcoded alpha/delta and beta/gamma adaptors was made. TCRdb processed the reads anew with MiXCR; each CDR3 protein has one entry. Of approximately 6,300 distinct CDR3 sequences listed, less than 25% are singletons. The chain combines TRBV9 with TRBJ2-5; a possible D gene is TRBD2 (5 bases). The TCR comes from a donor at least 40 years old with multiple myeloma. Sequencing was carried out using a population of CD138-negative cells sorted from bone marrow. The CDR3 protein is CASSRGETQYF. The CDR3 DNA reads TGTGCCAGCAGCCGAGGGGAGACCCAGTACTTC.